The clone carrying this T cell receptor (beta chain) has just one count. Method: immunoSEQ multiplex PCR; TCRdb's copy keeps in-frame clones and lacks some. Among hundreds of thousands of clones, 85% to 95% were seen once, and the ten largest hold about 0.11%. The data stem from a study of shared clonotypes between healthy human individuals. CD45RO negativity and positive selection for CCR7 defined naive CD8 cells, a population that excluded terminally differentiated effector memory CD45RA+ cells. This sequence originates from a woman aged 25 to 39 in good health. What was sequenced was naive CD8+ T cells sorted from blood.

The DNA of the CDR3 is TGTGCCAGCAGTTCGTATAGCGGGAGAGGAACCGGGGAGCTGTTTTTT. This encodes CASSSYSGRGTGELFF. The chain employs TRBV6-5 and TRBJ2-2; 9 bases match TRBD2. The germline V gene has CDR1 MNHEY and CDR2 SVGAGI. This CDR3 is built from 16 residues. With 4 bases clipped from V and 5 bases from J, the junction kept 8 bases outside the gene matches.